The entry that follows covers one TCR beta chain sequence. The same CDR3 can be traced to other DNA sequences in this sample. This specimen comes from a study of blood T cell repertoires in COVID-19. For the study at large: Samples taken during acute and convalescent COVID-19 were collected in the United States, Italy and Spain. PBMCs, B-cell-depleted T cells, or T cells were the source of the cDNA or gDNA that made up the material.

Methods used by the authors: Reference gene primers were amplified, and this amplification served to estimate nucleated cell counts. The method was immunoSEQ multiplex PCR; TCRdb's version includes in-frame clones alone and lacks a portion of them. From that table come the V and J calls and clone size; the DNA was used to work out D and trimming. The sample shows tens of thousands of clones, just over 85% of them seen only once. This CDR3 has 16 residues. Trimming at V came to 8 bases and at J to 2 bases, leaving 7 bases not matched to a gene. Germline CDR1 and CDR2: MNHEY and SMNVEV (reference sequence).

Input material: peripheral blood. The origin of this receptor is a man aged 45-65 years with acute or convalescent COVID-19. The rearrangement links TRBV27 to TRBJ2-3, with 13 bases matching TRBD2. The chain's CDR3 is CASRRGTSGITDTQYF. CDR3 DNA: TGTGCCAGCCGACGAGGGACTAGCGGGATCACAGATACGCAGTATTTT.